This entry lists 15 T cell receptor beta chains sequenced from one sample in a study of human T cells and chemical hapten exposure (TCRdb year 2021). The time point tag for this specimen amounts to: patch test 2, 6 weeks after DPC sensitization. This specimen's treatment or condition label, interpreted: therapeutic diphenylcyclopropenone sensitization with weekly scalp DPC. To prepare the library, RACE was applied. The instrument given in TCRdb is NextSeq 500. TCRdb cleaned the public reads at Q25 with fastp, built clones with MiXCR and kept in-frame beta chains. CDR3 protein sequences are deduplicated, and each keeps its most common genes and DNA. Within this sample are 95,000 or so distinct CDR3 sequences, with about 10% of them counted one time only. 3% to 4% of the sample lies in the top ten. Sequenced material: whole blood, taken in connection with sensitization to the hapten diphenylcyclopropenone (DPC). The source of these receptors is a woman aged 40 to 50 with alopecia areata. Some clones in this sample may be carry-over from other donors' samples.

This chain connects TRBV20-1 to TRBJ2-3; D unclear. Germline CDR1 reads DFQATT; CDR2 reads SNEGSKA (reference sequence). The V and J ends lost 0 bases and 2 bases respectively, with 15 bases between them. This CDR3 region has 16 residues. The CDR3 region is CSARDRASGHTDTQYF. The CDR3 DNA reads TGCAGTGCTAGAGATCGGGCGTCTGGTCACACAGATACGCAGTATTTT.

This chain joins TRBV20-1 and TRBJ2-2, with a weak D call TRBD2 (5 bases). The CDR3 runs 13 residues. The ends were cut back, 7 bases at V and 3 bases at J, with 12 bases in the middle. Per germline, CDR1 DFQATT and CDR2 SNEGSKA (reference sequence). Here the CDR3 reads CSVGAADTGELFF. The CDR3 region has the DNA TGCAGTGTGGGAGCAGCCGACACCGGGGAGCTGTTTTTT.

There are many counts of this clonotype. V gene TRBV3-1 combines with J gene TRBJ1-2; TRBD1 is a possible D gene (6 bases). CDR1 LGHDT and CDR2 YNNKEL come from the germline V gene (reference sequence). V was pared by 3 bases and J by 6 bases, with 11 bases between. The CDR3 is 13 residues long. This chain's CDR3 is CASSHRGDDGYTF. CDR3 DNA: TGTGCCAGCAGCCACAGGGGAGATGATGGCTACACCTTC. Based on the CDR3 plus reference TRBV3-1 and TRBJ1-2, the full variable domain is DTAVSQTPKYLVTQMGNDKSIKCEQNLGHDTMYWYKQDSKKFLKIMFSYNNKELIINETVPNRFSPKSPDKAHLNLHINSLELGDSAVYFCASSHRGDDGYTFGSGTRLTVV.

This clonotype was seen more than once but under ten times. The chain recombines TRBV9 with TRBJ2-3, with D possibly TRBD2 on 6 matching bases. Trimming pared 4 bases from V and 3 bases from J, leaving 18 bases between. CDR3 length: 16 residues. Germline V gene data show CDR1 as SGDLS and CDR2 as YYNGEE. The CDR3 spells CASSPSGGAVTDTQYF. In DNA, the CDR3 is TGTGCCAGCAGCCCCTCTGGCGGGGCGGTGACAGATACGCAGTATTTT.

This clonotype turned up a few times. The rearrangement joins TRBV7-9 to TRBJ2-3, with D possibly matching TRBD2 (6 bases). Trimming stripped 5 bases from V and 5 bases from J, with 14 bases between. CDR1 is SEHNR, CDR2 FQNEAQ, per germline (reference sequence). This CDR3 spans 14 amino acids. The CDR3 DNA is TGTGCCAGCAGCCGACTAGAATGGTTAGATACGCAGTATTTT. As protein: CASSRLEWLDTQYF.

The chain recombines TRBV12-3 or TRBV12-4 with TRBJ1-5; D may be TRBD1 (6 bases). CDR3 length equals 16 residues. V lost 3 bases and J 1 base, leaving 13 bases between the germline ends. DNA for the CDR3: TGTGCCAGCAGTTTCAGGGCGGGGGCGAGCAATCAGCCCCAGCATTTT. Translation: CASSFRAGASNQPQHF.

This clonotype was seen repeatedly, ten times or more. DNA of the CDR3: TGTGCCAGCAGTTTATCAACTACGGCGGTCAATGAGCAGTTCTTC. Its translation: CASSLSTTAVNEQFF. This chain links TRBV27 with TRBJ2-1, with D unresolved. CDR1 and CDR2 from the germline V gene are MNHEY and SMNVEV (reference sequence). The CDR3 consists of 15 residues. The V end lost 0 bases, the J end lost 6 bases, and 12 bases lay between the germline ends.

The sample holds a few counts of this clonotype. The chain is built from TRBV6-6 and TRBJ1-5; D call uncertain. Trimming took off 0 bases at V and 6 bases at J, with 18 bases between the two ends. CDR3 length equals 17 residues. Germline V gives CDR1 MNHNY, CDR2 SVGAGI (reference sequence). Here the CDR3 reads CASSYSIDGRSGQPQHF. In nucleotides, the CDR3 is TGTGCCAGCAGTTACTCGATAGATGGTCGCTCCGGTCAGCCCCAGCATTTT.

This clonotype was seen a few times. This chain joins TRBV7-9 and TRBJ2-1, with D possibly being TRBD1 or TRBD2 (5 bases each). CDR3 size: 17 residues. The V gene lost 8 bases and the J gene lost 1 base, with 21 bases spanning the gap. In germline, CDR1 is SEHNR, CDR2 FQNEAQ (reference sequence). In nucleotides, the CDR3 is TGTGCCAGCCACCTTGTCCGTGAGGGGTCATCCTACAATGAGCAGTTCTTC. It is translated as CASHLVREGSSYNEQFF.

As for this clonotype: A much larger clone differs from this one at a single base, so this may be a read error. The chain combines TRBV29-1 with TRBJ2-7; D is perhaps TRBD1 (7 bases). The CDR3 spans 13 residues. V was cut by 3 bases and J by 5 bases, with 14 bases left in between. Germline CDR1 and CDR2: SQVTM and ANQGSEA. CDR3 sequence: CSVERDRGDEQYF. The CDR3 DNA sequence: TGCAGCGTTGAGCGGGACAGAGGCGACGAGCAGTACTTC.

J is TRBJ2-1 and V is TRBV7-2, with 10 bases lining up with TRBD2. Germline CDR1 and CDR2: SGHTA and FQGNSA. This CDR3 has 16 amino acids. V shed 3 bases, J shed 6 bases, and the junction held 8 bases outside the gene matches. CDR3 bases: TGTGCCAGCAGCTTCCTAGGGAGCGGGAGGGCCAATGAGCAGTTCTTC. This translates into CASSFLGSGRANEQFF.

The sample holds many counts of this clonotype. The genes are TRBV5-1 and TRBJ1-4; 7 positions match TRBD1. The CDR3 is 16 amino acids. Germline CDR1 reads SGHRS; CDR2 reads YFSETQ. Trimming cost V 3 bases and J 5 bases; bases outside gene matches: 10. CDR3 loop: CASSSRAGQANEKLFF. In DNA form, the CDR3 reads TGCGCCAGCAGCTCAAGGGCCGGACAGGCGAATGAAAAACTGTTTTTT.

The chain uses TRBV6-4 and TRBJ1-2, with TRBD1 identical over 9 bases. J was trimmed by 5 bases and V by 2 bases; bases with no gene match: 12. Germline CDR1 MRHNA, CDR2 SNTAGT. There are 17 residues in the CDR3. CDR3 coding DNA: TGTGCCAGCAGTGACGTGGGGACCGGGACAGGGCCTTATGGCTACACCTTC. This codes for CASSDVGTGTGPYGYTF.

This clonotype has only a few counts. The CDR3 coding sequence is TGTGCCAGCAGCGTAGTCGGTGGAAACACCATATATTTT. This sequence encodes CASSVVGGNTIYF. This chain links TRBV9 with TRBJ1-3; D remains unclear. V lost 0 bases to trimming and J lost 3 bases, with 4 bases between them. This CDR3 region has 13 residues. Germline CDR1 and CDR2: SGDLS and YYNGEE.

The V gene is TRBV27, the J gene TRBJ1-2; D might be TRBD1 (5 bases). From germline, CDR1 is MNHEY and CDR2 SMNVEV (reference sequence). V was shortened by 5 bases and J by 2 bases, with 15 bases between the two germline ends. The CDR3 is 15 amino acids. CDR3 coding DNA: TGTGCCAGCAGTCCCTGGGACGGACGGAACTATGGCTACACCTTC. It is translated as CASSPWDGRNYGYTF.